These 19 T cell receptor beta chains originate from one sample sequenced in a study of CD8 T cells in Susac syndrome. When the RNA was reverse transcribed, random hexamers were used with an input of about 0.5 to 1 ug. Using its own MiXCR run on the immunoSEQ multiplex PCR reads, TCRdb lists one record per CDR3 protein. The sample lists approximately 230,000 distinct CDR3 sequences, roughly 93% occurring once. The specimen sequenced was CD4+ T cells from PBMCs. The source is a human donor with multiple sclerosis.

The CDR3 nucleotides read TGTGCCAGCTCACCATCAGGGGCTTCTGAAGCTTTCTTT. As protein: CASSPSGASEAFF. The chain carries TRBV18 and TRBJ1-1; D perhaps matches TRBD1 (6 bases). CDR1 is KGHSH, CDR2 LQKENI, per germline. Trimming left V 2 bases short and J 6 bases short, with 10 bases between. There are 13 residues in the CDR3.

The genes are TRBV5-4 and TRBJ1-1; TRBD1 is a possible D gene (6 bases). Germline lookup yields CDR1 SGHNT and CDR2 YYREEE (reference sequence). The CDR3 has 14 residues. Trimming left V 4 bases short and J 0 bases short, with 10 bases between. The CDR3 reads CASSVQGMNTEAFF. CDR3 coding DNA: TGTGCCAGCAGCGTACAGGGCATGAACACTGAAGCTTTCTTT.

The chain recombines TRBV30 with TRBJ1-1; D gene ambiguous. The V gene's germline CDR1 is GTSNPN and CDR2 SVGIG (reference sequence). Trimming cost V 8 bases and J 0 bases, with 19 bases left between them. CDR3 length equals 15 residues. CDR3 region: CALGVGPSLNTEAFF. CDR3 nucleotide sequence: TGTGCCCTTGGAGTCGGGCCCTCCTTGAACACTGAAGCTTTCTTT.

The chain couples TRBV23-1 to TRBJ2-2, with TRBD2 identical over 8 bases. TRBV23-1 is assigned to the ORF class and has an uncertain function. V shed 9 bases, J shed 6 bases, and the junction held 6 bases outside the gene matches. The CDR3 sequence is 13 residues long. CDR3 sequence: CARGTRAPGELFF. The CDR3 DNA is TGCGCCAGGGGGACTAGGGCGCCCGGGGAGCTGTTTTTT.

This chain uses TRBV30 with TRBJ1-1; tentative D call: TRBD1 (6 bases). Germline V gene lookup returns CDR1 GTSNPN and CDR2 SVGIG (reference sequence). The CDR3 loop spans 12 amino acids. V was pared by 0 bases and J by 8 bases, with 10 bases between. The DNA of the CDR3 is TGTGCCTGGAGTGTAACGGGGGCGGAAGCTTTCTTT. This gives the protein CAWSVTGAEAFF.

V and J are TRBV5-1 and TRBJ2-7; D perhaps matches TRBD1 (5 bases). Germline-derived CDR1 and CDR2 are SGHRS and YFSETQ. V was clipped by 0 bases and J by 5 bases, with 6 bases between them. The CDR3 runs to 12 residues. The CDR3 DNA is TGCGCCAGCAGCTTGGAAGGGGACGAGCAGTACTTC. Protein: CASSLEGDEQYF.

The chain joins TRBV6-5 to TRBJ1-5; TRBD1 aligns across 9 bases. This CDR3 is built from 14 residues. The V gene end was trimmed by 6 bases and the J gene end by 5 bases; junction bases not matched to a gene: 5. Looked up from germline, CDR1 is MNHEY and CDR2 is SVGAGI. CDR3: CASRTTGGDQPQHF. CDR3 coding DNA: TGTGCCAGCAGAACGACAGGGGGAGATCAGCCCCAGCATTTT.

The chain is built from TRBV3-1 and TRBJ1-4; the D is unclear. Per the germline V gene, CDR1 is LGHDT and CDR2 is YNNKEL (reference sequence). This CDR3 contains 18 residues. With 0 bases removed from V and 0 bases from J, the gap between germline ends came to 14 bases. The CDR3 DNA is TGTGCCAGCAGCCAAGAATCCGATTGGTTAGCAACTAATGAAAAACTGTTTTTT. This gives the protein CASSQESDWLATNEKLFF.

This clonotype was recorded once. The chain has TRBV14 and TRBJ2-2; no clear D gene. Germline values: CDR1 SGHDN, CDR2 FVKESK. CDR3 length equals 17 residues. V dropped 5 bases and J dropped 0 bases, with 16 bases sitting between them. CDR3 nucleotide sequence: TGTGCCAGCAGCGAAGTGGTCCACTTCTCGAACACCGGGGAGCTGTTTTTT. This sequence encodes CASSEVVHFSNTGELFF.

The V and J genes are TRBV3-1 and TRBJ2-5; D ambiguous. Looked up from germline, CDR1 is LGHDT and CDR2 is YNNKEL (reference sequence). V was shortened by 1 base and J by 7 bases, with 16 bases between the two germline ends. This CDR3 is built from 15 residues. CDR3 nucleotides: TGTGCCAGCAGCCAAGTTGACACCGGGCAGGCGACCCAGTACTTC. As protein: CASSQVDTGQATQYF.

The chain joins TRBV7-9 to TRBJ2-2, with D possibly TRBD1 on 6 matching bases. The germline V and J ends were trimmed by 5 bases and 1 base, with 11 bases remaining between them. Germline CDR1 is SEHNR and CDR2 is FQNEAQ (reference sequence). The CDR3 covers 15 residues. The CDR3 sequence is CASSRLTGNTGELFF. CDR3 nucleotides: TGTGCCAGCAGCCGACTGACAGGGAACACCGGGGAGCTGTTTTTT.

V is TRBV6-6 and J is TRBJ2-4; D is unresolved. The CDR3 runs 14 residues. V lost 8 bases to trimming and J lost 2 bases, with 13 bases between them. The germline V gene encodes CDR1 MNHNY and CDR2 SVGAGI (reference sequence). This CDR3 is CASLETLTKNIQYF. CDR3 DNA: TGTGCCAGCCTGGAGACCCTGACCAAAAACATTCAGTACTTC.

The chain combines TRBV7-9 with TRBJ2-2; D remains unclear. Trimming cost V 7 bases and J 0 bases, with 6 bases left between them. CDR1 is SEHNR and CDR2 is FQNEAQ in the germline V gene (reference sequence). The CDR3 runs 13 residues. The CDR3: CASTTSNTGELFF. The CDR3 DNA is TGTGCCAGCACCACCTCGAACACCGGGGAGCTGTTTTTT.

This chain joins TRBV9 and TRBJ1-1; D is unresolved. V gave up 4 bases and J gave up 0 bases, with 10 bases separating them. The CDR3 is made up of 14 amino acids. Germline lookup yields CDR1 SGDLS and CDR2 YYNGEE. CDR3 DNA: TGTGCCAGCAGCCCCGTCGGGGTGAACACTGAAGCTTTCTTT. It yields the protein CASSPVGVNTEAFF. Drawing the rest from reference TRBV9 and TRBJ1-1, the complete variable domain is DSGVTQTPKHLITATGQRVTLRCSPRSGDLSVYWYQQSLDQGLQFLIQYYNGEERAKGNILERFSAQQFPDLHSELNLSSLELGDSALYFCASSPVGVNTEAFFGQGTRLTVV.

The chain carries TRBV29-1 and TRBJ2-2; 10 positions match TRBD2. The CDR3 runs to 16 residues. Unmatched junction bases numbered 10, after V lost 7 bases and J lost 2 bases. CDR1 is SQVTM, CDR2 ANQGSEA, per germline. The CDR3 loop is CSGGSSGRPNTGELFF. The CDR3 DNA follows: TGCAGCGGGGGGTCTAGCGGGAGACCCAACACCGGGGAGCTGTTTTTT.

The CDR3 protein is CASSLIDSNQPQHF. CDR3 nucleotides: TGTGCCAGCAGCTTGATAGATAGCAATCAGCCCCAGCATTTT. The chain recombines TRBV7-3 with TRBJ1-5; no clear D gene. V was clipped by 3 bases and J by 0 bases, with 6 bases between them. The germline V gene encodes CDR1 SGHTA and CDR2 FQGTGA. The CDR3 loop spans 14 amino acids.

This clonotype was seen only once. This chain uses TRBV10-3 with TRBJ2-4; possibly TRBD1 for D (5 bases). Trimming took off 6 bases at V and 5 bases at J, with 8 bases between the two ends. There are 12 residues in the CDR3. In germline, CDR1 is ENHRY, CDR2 SYGVKD. CDR3 protein: CAIRGLENIQYF. For the CDR3, the DNA is TGTGCCATCAGGGGGCTCGAAAACATTCAGTACTTC.

The chain has TRBV19 and TRBJ2-1; D is unclear. V shed 3 bases and J shed 5 bases, with 14 bases lying between them. CDR1 and CDR2 (germline): LNHDA, SQIVND (reference sequence). CDR3 length: 15 residues. The CDR3 spells CASSISRAAHNEQFF. The CDR3 nucleotides read TGTGCCAGTAGTATCAGCCGCGCGGCGCACAATGAGCAGTTCTTC.

The rearrangement joins TRBV29-1 to TRBJ2-3, with 9 bases matching TRBD2. The germline gives CDR1 SQVTM, CDR2 ANQGSEA. The V segment lost 6 bases and the J segment 3 bases; nucleotides outside the gene matches: 7. CDR3 length: 14 amino acids. CDR3 DNA sequence: TGCAGCGTCCCCATAGCGGGGGTAACAGATACGCAGTATTTT. Its protein product is CSVPIAGVTDTQYF.